A single sample is the source of the 7 T cell receptor beta chains below, sequenced in a study of Ad26.COV2.S vaccination and SARS-CoV-2 variants. The protocol was immunoSEQ multiplex PCR, while the TCRdb copy is restricted to in-frame clones and leaves out a portion. The sample has 350,000 to 400,000 clones, approximately 86% seen once. Described treatment: around 19 received Ad26.COV2.S at low or high dose, single or two shots; several received placebo; per-sample allocation not given. Vaccine and placebo recipients were sampled on day 63 after the first injection. Here the sequenced sample was peripheral blood, taken in a trial of Ad26.COV2.S vaccine versus placebo. Receptors were obtained from a person between 18 and 65 years old who received the Ad26.COV2.S COVID-19 vaccine or a placebo.

The chain employs TRBV5-1 and TRBJ2-2; D is uncertain. The CDR3 is 15 amino acids. V lost 1 base, J lost 0 bases, and 7 bases lay in between. Per the germline V gene, CDR1 is SGHRS and CDR2 is YFSETQ. Written as DNA, the CDR3 is TGCGCCAGCAGCTTGACTGTCCCGAACACCGGGGAGCTGTTTTTT. Residues: CASSLTVPNTGELFF.

This sequence joins TRBV2 and TRBJ2-6; 12 bases fit TRBD1. Trimming cost V 6 bases and J 4 bases; bases outside gene matches: 7. Germline-derived CDR1 and CDR2 are SNHLY and FYNNEI. The CDR3 has 17 residues. CDR3 sequence reads: CASRFGTGGGGANVLTF. The CDR3 region has the DNA TGTGCCAGCAGGTTTGGGACAGGGGGCGGAGGGGCCAACGTCCTGACTTTC.

The chain carries TRBV29-1 and TRBJ2-5; D gene ambiguous. There are 14 residues in the CDR3. V was shortened by 4 bases and J by 0 bases, with 12 bases between the two germline ends. Per the germline V gene, CDR1 is SQVTM and CDR2 is ANQGSEA. The CDR3 spells CSVVLVGYQETQYF. The CDR3 bases are TGCAGCGTTGTTCTAGTTGGGTACCAAGAGACCCAGTACTTC.

The chain carries TRBV11-3 and TRBJ2-3; D is possibly TRBD1 (6 bases). Germline-derived CDR1 and CDR2 are SGHNT and YENEEA. V lost 0 bases and J lost 0, with 10 bases in between. The CDR3 totals 16 residues. The CDR3 here is CASSLDGRGSTDTQYF. CDR3 DNA sequence: TGTGCCAGCAGCTTAGATGGCAGGGGAAGCACAGATACGCAGTATTTT.

This sequence joins TRBV14 and TRBJ2-4, with unresolved D. The CDR3 loop spans 14 amino acids. Per germline, CDR1 SGHDN and CDR2 FVKESK. Trimming shortened V by 0 bases and J by 0 bases, and 3 bases separated the two germline ends. CDR3 sequence reads: CASSQDRAKNIQYF. CDR3 nucleotides: TGTGCCAGCAGCCAAGACAGAGCCAAAAACATTCAGTACTTC.

The chain employs TRBV9 and TRBJ2-7; tentatively, D is TRBD1 (6 bases). The CDR3 has 15 amino acids. The V gene's germline CDR1 is SGDLS and CDR2 YYNGEE. Trimming took off 4 bases at V and 9 bases at J, with 23 bases between the two ends. Here the CDR3 DNA reads TGTGCCAGCAGCCCCCTCTCGGACAGTGGCGGACTGCAGTACTTC. This sequence encodes CASSPLSDSGGLQYF.

This clone was recorded once. The genes are TRBV7-9 and TRBJ2-3; D gene ambiguous. Deletions cut 2 bases from V and 11 bases from J, with 11 bases between. This CDR3 is built from 12 residues. Germline assignment: CDR1 SEHNR and CDR2 FQNEAQ (reference sequence). CDR3 protein: CASSLLLQLQYF. The CDR3 DNA reads TGTGCCAGCAGCTTATTACTCCAGTTGCAGTATTTT.